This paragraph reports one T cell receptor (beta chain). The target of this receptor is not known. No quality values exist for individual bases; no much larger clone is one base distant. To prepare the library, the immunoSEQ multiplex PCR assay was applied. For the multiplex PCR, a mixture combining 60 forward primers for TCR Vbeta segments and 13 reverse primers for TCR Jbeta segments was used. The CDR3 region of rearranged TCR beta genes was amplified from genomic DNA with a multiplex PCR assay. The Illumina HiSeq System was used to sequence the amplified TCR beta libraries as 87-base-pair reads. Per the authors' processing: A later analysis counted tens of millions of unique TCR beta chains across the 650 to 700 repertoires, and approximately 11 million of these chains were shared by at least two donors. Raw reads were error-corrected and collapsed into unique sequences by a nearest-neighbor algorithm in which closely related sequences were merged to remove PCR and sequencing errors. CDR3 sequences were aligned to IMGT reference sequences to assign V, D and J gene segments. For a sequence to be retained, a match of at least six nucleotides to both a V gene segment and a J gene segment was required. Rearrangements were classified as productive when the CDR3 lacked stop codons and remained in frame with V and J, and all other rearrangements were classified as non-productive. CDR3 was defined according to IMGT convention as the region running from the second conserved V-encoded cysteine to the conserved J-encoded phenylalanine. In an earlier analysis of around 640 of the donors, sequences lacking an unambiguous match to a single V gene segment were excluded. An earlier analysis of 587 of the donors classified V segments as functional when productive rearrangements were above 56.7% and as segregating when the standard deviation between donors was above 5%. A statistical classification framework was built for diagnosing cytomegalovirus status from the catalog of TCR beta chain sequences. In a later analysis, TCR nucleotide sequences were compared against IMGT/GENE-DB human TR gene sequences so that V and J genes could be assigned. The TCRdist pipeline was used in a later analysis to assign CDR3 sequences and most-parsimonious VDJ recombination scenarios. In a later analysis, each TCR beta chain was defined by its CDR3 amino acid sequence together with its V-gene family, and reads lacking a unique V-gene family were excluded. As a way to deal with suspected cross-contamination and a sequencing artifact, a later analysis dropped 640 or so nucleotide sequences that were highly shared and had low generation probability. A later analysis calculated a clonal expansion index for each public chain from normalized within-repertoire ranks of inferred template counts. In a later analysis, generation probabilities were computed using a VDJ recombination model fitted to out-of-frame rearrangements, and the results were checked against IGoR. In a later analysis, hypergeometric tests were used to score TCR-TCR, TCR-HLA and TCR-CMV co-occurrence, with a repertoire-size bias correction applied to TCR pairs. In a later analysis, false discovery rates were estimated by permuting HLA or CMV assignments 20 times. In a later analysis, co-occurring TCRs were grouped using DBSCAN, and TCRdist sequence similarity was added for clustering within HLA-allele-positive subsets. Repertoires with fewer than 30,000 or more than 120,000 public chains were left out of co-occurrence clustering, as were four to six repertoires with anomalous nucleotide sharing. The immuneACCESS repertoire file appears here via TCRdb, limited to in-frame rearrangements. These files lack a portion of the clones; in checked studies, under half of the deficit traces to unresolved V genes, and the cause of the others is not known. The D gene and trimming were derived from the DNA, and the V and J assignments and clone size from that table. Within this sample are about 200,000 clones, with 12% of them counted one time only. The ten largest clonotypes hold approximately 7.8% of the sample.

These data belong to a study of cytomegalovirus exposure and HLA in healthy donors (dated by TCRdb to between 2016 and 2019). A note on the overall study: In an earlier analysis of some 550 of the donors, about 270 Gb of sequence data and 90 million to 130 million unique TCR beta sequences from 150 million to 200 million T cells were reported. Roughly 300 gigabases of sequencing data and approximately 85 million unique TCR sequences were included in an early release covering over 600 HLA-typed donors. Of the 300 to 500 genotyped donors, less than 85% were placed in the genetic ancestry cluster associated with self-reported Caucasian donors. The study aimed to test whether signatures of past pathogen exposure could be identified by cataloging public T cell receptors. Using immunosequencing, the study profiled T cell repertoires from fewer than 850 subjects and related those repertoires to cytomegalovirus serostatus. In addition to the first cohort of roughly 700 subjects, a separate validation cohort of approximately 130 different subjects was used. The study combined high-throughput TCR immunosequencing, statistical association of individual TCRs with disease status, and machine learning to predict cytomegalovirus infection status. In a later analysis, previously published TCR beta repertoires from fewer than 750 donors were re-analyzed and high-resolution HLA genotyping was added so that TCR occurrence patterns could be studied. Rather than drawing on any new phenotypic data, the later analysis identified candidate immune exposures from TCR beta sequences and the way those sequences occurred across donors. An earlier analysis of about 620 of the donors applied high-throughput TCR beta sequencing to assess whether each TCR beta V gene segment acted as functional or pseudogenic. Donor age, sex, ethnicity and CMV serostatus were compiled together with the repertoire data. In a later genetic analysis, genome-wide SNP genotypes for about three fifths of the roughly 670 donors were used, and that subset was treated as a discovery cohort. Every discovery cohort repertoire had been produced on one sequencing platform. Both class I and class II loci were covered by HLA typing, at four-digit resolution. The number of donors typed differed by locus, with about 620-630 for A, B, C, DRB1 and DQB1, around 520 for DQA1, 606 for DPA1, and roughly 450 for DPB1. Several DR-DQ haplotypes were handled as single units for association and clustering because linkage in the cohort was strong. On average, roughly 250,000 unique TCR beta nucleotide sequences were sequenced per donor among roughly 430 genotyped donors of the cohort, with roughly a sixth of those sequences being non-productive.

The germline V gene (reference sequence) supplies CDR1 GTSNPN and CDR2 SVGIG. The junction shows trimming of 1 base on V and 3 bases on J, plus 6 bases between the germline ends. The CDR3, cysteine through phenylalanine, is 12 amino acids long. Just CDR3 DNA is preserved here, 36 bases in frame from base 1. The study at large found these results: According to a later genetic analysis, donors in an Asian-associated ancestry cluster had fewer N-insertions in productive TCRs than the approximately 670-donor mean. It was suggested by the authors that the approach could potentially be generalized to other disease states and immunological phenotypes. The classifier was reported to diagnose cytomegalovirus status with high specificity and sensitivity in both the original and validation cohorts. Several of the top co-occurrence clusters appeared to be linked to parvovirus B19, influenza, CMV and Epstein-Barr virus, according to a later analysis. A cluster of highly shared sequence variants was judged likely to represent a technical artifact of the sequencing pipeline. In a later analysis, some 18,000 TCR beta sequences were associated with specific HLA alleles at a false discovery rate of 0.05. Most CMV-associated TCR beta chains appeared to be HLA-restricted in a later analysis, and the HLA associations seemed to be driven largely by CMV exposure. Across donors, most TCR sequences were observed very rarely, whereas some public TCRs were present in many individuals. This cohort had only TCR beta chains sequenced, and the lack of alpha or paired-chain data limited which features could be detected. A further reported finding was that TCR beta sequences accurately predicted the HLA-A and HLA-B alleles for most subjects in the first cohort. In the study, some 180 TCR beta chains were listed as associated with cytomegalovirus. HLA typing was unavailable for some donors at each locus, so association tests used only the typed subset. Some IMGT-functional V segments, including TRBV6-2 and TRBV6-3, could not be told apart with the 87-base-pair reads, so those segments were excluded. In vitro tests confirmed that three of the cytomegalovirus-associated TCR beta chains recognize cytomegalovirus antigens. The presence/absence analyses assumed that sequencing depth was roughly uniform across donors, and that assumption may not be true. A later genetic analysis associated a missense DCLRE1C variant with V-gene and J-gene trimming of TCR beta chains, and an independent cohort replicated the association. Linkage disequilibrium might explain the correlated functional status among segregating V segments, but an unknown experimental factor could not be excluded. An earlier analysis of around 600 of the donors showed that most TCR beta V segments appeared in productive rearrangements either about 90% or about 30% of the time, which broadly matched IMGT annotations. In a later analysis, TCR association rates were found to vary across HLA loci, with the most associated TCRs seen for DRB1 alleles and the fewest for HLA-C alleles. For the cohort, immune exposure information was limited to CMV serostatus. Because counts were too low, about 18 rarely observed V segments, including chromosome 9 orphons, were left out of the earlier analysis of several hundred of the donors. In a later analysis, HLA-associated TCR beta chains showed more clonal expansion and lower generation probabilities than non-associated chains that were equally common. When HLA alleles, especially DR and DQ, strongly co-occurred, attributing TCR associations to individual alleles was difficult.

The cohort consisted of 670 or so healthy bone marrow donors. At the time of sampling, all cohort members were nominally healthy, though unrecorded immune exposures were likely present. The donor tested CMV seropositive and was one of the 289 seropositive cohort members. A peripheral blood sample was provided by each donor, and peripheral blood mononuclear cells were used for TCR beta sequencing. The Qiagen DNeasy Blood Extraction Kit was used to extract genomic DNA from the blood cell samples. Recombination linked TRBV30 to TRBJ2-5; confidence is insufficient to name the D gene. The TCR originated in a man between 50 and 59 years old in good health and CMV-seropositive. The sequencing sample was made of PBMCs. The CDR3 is CAWSGTEETQYF. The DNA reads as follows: TGTGCCTGGAGTGGCACAGAAGAGACCCAGTACTTC.